These 28 T cell receptor beta chains came from one sample sequenced in a study of T cells after yellow fever vaccination. In TCRdb, the 5' RACE reads were re-called with MiXCR into one record per CDR3 protein. The sample contains 500,000 to 700,000 distinct CDR3 sequences, 15% to 20% of which appear only once. This specimen was PBMCs, taken 15 days after the yellow fever booster vaccination. These receptors were collected from a man aged 30-40 years who received the YFV17D yellow fever vaccine.

V gene TRBV7-9 combines with J gene TRBJ1-6; D not resolved. The V gene lost 5 bases and the J gene lost 6 bases, with 5 bases spanning the gap. The CDR3 has 12 amino acids. Germline V gene lookup returns CDR1 SEHNR and CDR2 FQNEAQ (reference sequence). CDR3 in DNA: TGTGCCAGCAGCATTGTTAATTCACCCCTCCACTTT. It codes for CASSIVNSPLHF. Full variable domain (outside the CDR3, taken from reference TRBV7-9 and TRBJ1-6): DTGVSQNPRHKITKRGQNVTFRCDPISEHNRLYWYRQTLGQGPEFLTYFQNEAQLEKSRLLSDRFSAERPKGSFSTLEIQRTEQGDSAMYLCASSIVNSPLHFGNGTRLTVT.

The V call is TRBV2, the J call TRBJ2-1; D gene unclear. Germline V gene lookup returns CDR1 SNHLY and CDR2 FYNNEI. Deletions cut 0 bases from V and 2 bases from J, with 8 bases between. The CDR3 spans 15 residues. The CDR3: CASSEALPPYNEQFF. DNA of the CDR3: TGTGCCAGCAGTGAAGCGCTCCCCCCCTACAATGAGCAGTTCTTC.

Only a few counts were recorded for this clonotype. The J gene is TRBJ2-3, the V gene TRBV7-2; D possibly corresponds to TRBD2 (6 bases). Trimming shortened V by 1 base and J by 8 bases, and 10 bases separated the two germline ends. Germline-derived CDR1 and CDR2 are SGHTA and FQGNSA. There are 13 residues in the CDR3. For the CDR3, the DNA is TGTGCCAGCAGCTTAGGGGTACTAGCTACGCAGTATTTT. It is translated as CASSLGVLATQYF.

This clonotype occurred a few times. This chain uses TRBV5-1 with TRBJ2-3; tentatively, D is TRBD2 (5 bases). This CDR3 has 16 residues. The germline gives CDR1 SGHRS, CDR2 YFSETQ. V was clipped by 4 bases and J by 2 bases, with 17 bases between them. The CDR3 nucleotides are TGCGCCAGCAGCCCCTTGCGGGCTCCGAACACAGATACGCAGTATTTT. Its protein is CASSPLRAPNTDTQYF.

V is TRBV6-1 and J is TRBJ2-1, with 9 bases identical to TRBD2. This CDR3 spans 16 amino acids. The trim removed 6 bases at V and 5 bases at J, leaving 11 bases unmatched. Germline V gene sequence: CDR1 MNHNS, CDR2 SASEGT. Here the CDR3 DNA reads TGTGCCAGCAGCCATAAACCTAGCGGGACTAACAATGAGCAGTTCTTC. Its protein is CASSHKPSGTNNEQFF.

This chain uses TRBV7-2 with TRBJ2-1, with 7 bases that match TRBD2. Germline CDR1 and CDR2: SGHTA and FQGNSA. V lost 0 bases, J lost 5 bases, and 10 bases stayed unmatched. The CDR3 extends over 17 amino acids. CDR3 amino acids: CASSLAVSLADDNEQFF. Here the CDR3 DNA reads TGTGCCAGCAGCTTAGCAGTTTCCCTAGCGGACGACAATGAGCAGTTCTTC.

V is TRBV24-1 and J is TRBJ2-1; a weak D match, TRBD2 (5 bases). Germline CDR1 KGHDR, CDR2 SFDVKD. The CDR3 runs to 14 residues. Deletions cut 5 bases from V and 3 bases from J, with 10 bases between. The CDR3 loop is CATSGLRDYNEQFF. DNA of the CDR3: TGTGCCACCAGTGGCCTGAGGGACTACAATGAGCAGTTCTTC.

This clonotype appeared a few times. V gene TRBV7-3 combines with J gene TRBJ2-1; the D gene is possibly TRBD2 (7 bases). The CDR3 consists of 16 residues. Germline loops: CDR1 SGHTA, CDR2 FQGTGA. Trimming removed 5 bases from V and 6 bases from J, with 20 bases in between. CDR3 region: CASSPPGAGVRNEQFF. CDR3 sequence (DNA): TGTGCCAGCAGCCCCCCAGGGGCGGGAGTCCGCAATGAGCAGTTCTTC.

The chain joins TRBV20-1 to TRBJ2-3, with a possible D match to TRBD2 (5 bases). The CDR3 is 15 residues long. Trimming removed 0 bases at V and 5 bases at J, with 15 bases between. CDR1 DFQATT and CDR2 SNEGSKA come from the germline V gene (reference sequence). For the CDR3, the DNA is TGCAGTGCTAGAGATGGAGGCGGAACGGTAGATACGCAGTATTTT. This codes for CSARDGGGTVDTQYF.

The chain uses TRBV6-1 and TRBJ2-5; tentatively, D is TRBD1 (5 bases). This CDR3 contains 13 residues. Per the germline V gene, CDR1 is MNHNS and CDR2 is SASEGT. The V end lost 6 bases, the J end lost 4 bases, and 12 bases lay between the germline ends. The CDR3 spells CASRLTAPETQYF. The CDR3 region has the DNA TGTGCCAGCAGACTGACAGCTCCAGAGACCCAGTACTTC.

This chain connects TRBV20-1 to TRBJ2-5; D not certain. This CDR3 comprises 16 residues. Germline V gene sequence: CDR1 DFQATT, CDR2 SNEGSKA (reference sequence). V was trimmed by 4 bases and J by 4 bases, leaving 22 bases between them. This chain's CDR3 is CSANPSGGIRLETQYF. The DNA of the CDR3 is TGCAGTGCTAATCCCTCGGGTGGGATTCGCTTAGAGACCCAGTACTTC.

The V call is TRBV4-3, the J call TRBJ2-2; no clear D gene. Germline loops: CDR1 LGHNA, CDR2 YSLEER. The V end lost 0 bases, the J end lost 0 bases, and 11 bases lay between the germline ends. This CDR3 is built from 17 residues. CDR3 in amino acids: CASSQDSANANTGELFF. The CDR3 region has the DNA TGCGCCAGCAGCCAAGATTCTGCAAACGCGAACACCGGGGAGCTGTTTTTT.

This clonotype was picked up one time. The chain carries TRBV19 and TRBJ2-7, with D perhaps TRBD1 (5 bases). Trimming pared 4 bases from V and 4 bases from J, leaving 11 bases between. Germline assignment: CDR1 LNHDA and CDR2 SQIVND (reference sequence). CDR3 length: 13 amino acids. The CDR3 DNA sequence: TGTGCCAGTAGTAAGGGGTGGCCGTACGAGCAGTACTTC. This translates into CASSKGWPYEQYF. The full variable domain, with the rest looked up from reference TRBV19 and TRBJ2-7, is DGGITQSPKYLFRKEGQNVTLSCEQNLNHDAMYWYRQDPGQGLRLIYYSQIVNDFQKGDIAEGYSVSREKKESFPLTVTSAQKNPTAFYLCASSKGWPYEQYFGPGTRLTVT.

This clonotype showed up just a few times. This chain joins TRBV12-3 or TRBV12-4 and TRBJ2-1; no reliable D call. Trimming cost V 3 bases and J 9 bases, with 6 bases left between them. The CDR3 sequence is 11 residues long. The CDR3 region is CASSLYAEQFF. The CDR3 DNA sequence: TGTGCCAGCAGTTTGTACGCTGAGCAGTTCTTC.

This clonotype has only a few counts. CDR3 sequence reads: CASSKPGQGKETQYF. The CDR3 coding sequence is TGTGCCAGCAGCAAACCGGGACAGGGGAAAGAGACCCAGTACTTC. The genes are TRBV14 and TRBJ2-5, with 10 bases matching TRBD1. V trimming: 5 bases; J trimming: 3 bases; junction bases outside the gene matches: 6. The length of the CDR3 is 15 residues. Germline CDR1 reads SGHDN; CDR2 reads FVKESK.

Only a few counts were recorded for this clonotype. V is TRBV7-2 and J is TRBJ2-7, with TRBD1 matching over 7 bases. The V gene end was trimmed by 8 bases and the J gene end by 4 bases; junction bases not matched to a gene: 8. The CDR3 contains 13 residues. The germline gives CDR1 SGHTA, CDR2 FQGNSA. The CDR3 DNA reads as TGTGCCAGCGTGGAGAGACAGGGTTACGAGCAGTACTTC. It translates to CASVERQGYEQYF.

This clonotype was observed a handful of times. The genes are TRBV10-3 and TRBJ1-2; TRBD1 might be the D (6 bases). Per germline, CDR1 ENHRY and CDR2 SYGVKD. The germline V and J ends were trimmed by 7 bases and 0 bases, with 12 bases remaining between them. This CDR3 contains 14 residues. CDR3 DNA sequence: TGTGCCATCAAACCGGACAGATCTAACTATGGCTACACCTTC. Protein: CAIKPDRSNYGYTF.

The CDR3 here is CSVVEGEAYNEQFF. DNA for the CDR3: TGCAGCGTTGTTGAGGGAGAGGCCTACAATGAGCAGTTCTTC. The chain has TRBV29-1 and TRBJ2-1; D perhaps matches TRBD2 (5 bases). This CDR3 has 14 residues. Germline V gene sequence: CDR1 SQVTM, CDR2 ANQGSEA. The V end lost 4 bases, the J end lost 2 bases, and 12 bases lay between the germline ends.

This chain uses TRBV5-1 with TRBJ2-2; TRBD2 aligns across 14 bases. V trimming: 4 bases; J trimming: 5 bases; junction bases outside the gene matches: 4. This CDR3 comprises 16 residues. The germline V gene encodes CDR1 SGHRS and CDR2 YFSETQ. The CDR3 protein is CASSRTSGRNTGELFF. As DNA, the CDR3 is TGCGCCAGCAGCCGGACTAGCGGGAGGAATACCGGGGAGCTGTTTTTT.

The chain combines TRBV20-1 with TRBJ1-4; perhaps TRBD1 as D (6 bases). The germline V gene encodes CDR1 DFQATT and CDR2 SNEGSKA (reference sequence). V was shortened by 5 bases and J by 8 bases, with 12 bases between the two germline ends. This CDR3 has 12 residues. CDR3 nucleotide sequence: TGCAGTGCTGGGGGCAGGGACGAAAAACTGTTTTTT. Translation: CSAGGRDEKLFF.

The chain links TRBV20-1 to TRBJ2-1; D is unresolved. The CDR3 has 15 residues. The germline V gene encodes CDR1 DFQATT and CDR2 SNEGSKA (reference sequence). The V and J ends lost 0 bases and 0 bases respectively, with 9 bases between them. CDR3 amino acids: CSARDRRRSYNEQFF. The DNA for the CDR3 is TGCAGTGCTAGAGATCGCCGCCGCTCCTACAATGAGCAGTTCTTC.

V and J are TRBV24-1 and TRBJ1-1, with TRBD1 as a possible D gene (5 bases). Germline V gene sequence: CDR1 KGHDR, CDR2 SFDVKD. V was pared by 3 bases and J by 1 base, with 11 bases between. This CDR3 spans 15 amino acids. This chain's CDR3 is CATSDTRDRNTEAFF. CDR3 in DNA: TGTGCCACCAGTGATACTCGGGACCGGAACACTGAAGCTTTCTTT.

V usage is TRBV29-1 and J usage is TRBJ2-1; D is unclear. Germline lookup yields CDR1 SQVTM and CDR2 ANQGSEA. The V end was cut by 0 bases, the J end by 4 bases, with 16 bases between. This CDR3 is 16 amino acids long. The chain's CDR3 is CSVEDQKGGLYNEQFF. The CDR3 DNA reads TGCAGCGTTGAAGATCAGAAGGGTGGTCTTTACAATGAGCAGTTCTTC.

The CDR3 loop reads CASSRREGELFF. In DNA, the CDR3 is TGTGCCAGCTCACGCCGGGAAGGGGAGCTGTTTTTT. V is TRBV18 and J is TRBJ2-2; perhaps TRBD2 as D (5 bases). Deletions cut 4 bases from V and 8 bases from J, with 8 bases between. Germline V CDR1 and CDR2: KGHSH, LQKENI. This CDR3 region has 12 residues.

V and J are TRBV4-1 and TRBJ1-1; D possibly corresponds to TRBD1 (5 bases). V was cut by 4 bases and J by 2 bases, with 14 bases left in between. The CDR3 runs 15 residues. Germline CDR1 and CDR2: MGHRA and YSYEKL. The DNA of the CDR3 is TGCGCCAGCAGCCCCAGGTCAGGGACTAACACTGAAGCTTTCTTT. Amino acids: CASSPRSGTNTEAFF.

This clonotype has a handful of counts. The V and J genes are TRBV29-1 and TRBJ2-1; D not certain. This CDR3 is built from 12 residues. V was cut by 3 bases and J by 7 bases, with 10 bases left in between. Germline CDR1 and CDR2: SQVTM and ANQGSEA. CDR3 protein: CSVDPWENEQFF. The CDR3 nucleotides are TGCAGCGTTGATCCGTGGGAAAATGAGCAGTTCTTC.

The chain uses TRBV12-3 or TRBV12-4 and TRBJ2-1; D gene ambiguous. There are 13 residues in the CDR3. V gave up 2 bases and J gave up 4 bases, with 6 bases separating them. The CDR3 sequence: CASSLMAYNEQFF. The CDR3 DNA reads TGTGCCAGCAGTTTAATGGCGTACAATGAGCAGTTCTTC.

This rearrangement joins TRBV5-1 to TRBJ2-5, with 7 bases matching TRBD2. The trim removed 0 bases at V and 2 bases at J, leaving 4 bases unmatched. Germline loops: CDR1 SGHRS, CDR2 YFSETQ. CDR3 length equals 15 residues. The CDR3 nucleotides read TGCGCCAGCAGCTTGGGTCCTAGCGGTCAAGAGACCCAGTACTTC. It specifies CASSLGPSGQETQYF.